The 12 T cell receptor beta chains in this list originate from one sample, sequenced in a study of blood T cells in healthy people across ages. Sample-barcoded 5' priming and a J-beta primer mix drove a second PCR of 7 to 11 cycles. TCRdb re-called the 5' RACE reads with MiXCR, one entry per CDR3 protein. Among roughly 1.5 million distinct CDR3 sequences listed, approximately 43% were seen once. The specimen sequenced was blood. The receptor set was obtained from a woman between 18 and 29 years old in good health.

The V call is TRBV7-2, the J call TRBJ2-1; TRBD2 is a possible D gene (5 bases). The CDR3 has 15 residues. The germline gives CDR1 SGHTA, CDR2 FQGNSA. V was cut by 3 bases and J by 2 bases, with 11 bases left in between. CDR3 DNA: TGTGCCAGCAGCTTTACAGCCGGGACCTACAATGAGCAGTTCTTC. Translated: CASSFTAGTYNEQFF.

This clonotype has more than one count but fewer than ten. This chain connects TRBV7-8 to TRBJ1-3; D not resolved. With 2 bases removed from V and 4 bases from J, the gap between germline ends came to 6 bases. Germline V gene data show CDR1 as SGHVS and CDR2 as FQNEAQ. This CDR3 comprises 13 residues. The CDR3 here is CASSLNYGNTIYF. For the CDR3, the DNA is TGTGCCAGCAGCTTAAATTACGGAAACACCATATATTTT.

The rearrangement links TRBV5-1 to TRBJ2-1, with D unclear. This CDR3 has 14 residues. Trimming cost V 1 base and J 3 bases, with 8 bases left between them. The germline V gene has CDR1 SGHRS and CDR2 YFSETQ. CDR3 residues: CASSLIADYNEQFF. The CDR3 coding sequence is TGCGCCAGCAGCTTGATTGCGGACTACAATGAGCAGTTCTTC.

This clonotype was found a few times. The rearrangement uses TRBV6-5 and TRBJ2-3, with D perhaps TRBD2 (5 bases). Germline CDR1 and CDR2: MNHEY and SVGAGI. This CDR3 is built from 14 residues. The V end lost 6 bases, the J end lost 6 bases, and 16 bases lay between the germline ends. CDR3 residues: CASSQGGYPDTQYF. CDR3 DNA sequence: TGTGCCAGCAGCCAAGGAGGATACCCCGATACGCAGTATTTT.

V usage is TRBV27 and J usage is TRBJ1-2; 8 bases agree with TRBD1. This CDR3 is built from 15 residues. CDR1 and CDR2 from the germline V gene are MNHEY and SMNVEV (reference sequence). The ends lost 4 bases at V and 7 bases at J; junction bases unmatched: 11. In DNA form, the CDR3 reads TGTGCCAGCAGTTCCGACAGGGGTCATGTCTCTGGCTACACCTTC. It encodes CASSSDRGHVSGYTF.

Concerning this clonotype itself: The CDR3 carries no conserved terminal phenylalanine or tryptophan, so it likely arises from a read error. The chain combines TRBV7-9 with TRBJ2-1; no clear D gene. Germline CDR1 and CDR2: SEHNR and FQNEAQ (reference sequence). This CDR3 region has 15 residues. V was cut by 4 bases and J by 6 bases, with 16 bases left in between. The CDR3 sequence is CASSSPGWLSNEQFV. CDR3 in DNA: TGTGCCAGCAGCTCCCCCGGATGGCTGAGCAATGAGCAGTTCGTC.

This clonotype was seen a handful of times. The chain joins TRBV4-2 to TRBJ2-1; D perhaps matches TRBD1 (5 bases). The CDR3 sequence is 17 residues long. V lost 3 bases to trimming and J lost 4 bases, with 19 bases between them. Germline V gives CDR1 LGHNA, CDR2 YNFKEQ. The chain's CDR3 is CASSQVLRTDNYNEQFF. The CDR3 coding sequence is TGTGCCAGCAGCCAGGTGCTTCGGACGGACAATTACAATGAGCAGTTCTTC.

The CDR3 nucleotides are TGTGCCACCAGCAGAGGGGCAATGGGCGGACTGTTATACAACGAGCAGTACTTC. It encodes CATSRGAMGGLLYNEQYF. The chain carries TRBV15 and TRBJ2-7, with D maybe TRBD2 (5 bases). The CDR3 covers 18 residues. Germline assignment: CDR1 LNHNV and CDR2 YYDKDF (reference sequence). V gave up 1 base and J gave up 5 bases, with 24 bases separating them.

The chain joins TRBV12-3 or TRBV12-4 to TRBJ1-5, with D possibly TRBD1 on 6 matching bases. The CDR3 contains 16 residues. Trimming removed 1 base at V and 6 bases at J, with 16 bases between. CDR3 coding DNA: TGTGCCAGCAGTTTAGTGCAAGGGGGTTCTCGTCAGCCCCAGCATTTT. Amino acids: CASSLVQGGSRQPQHF.

In its sample, this clonotype was seen a few times. The chain carries TRBV5-1 and TRBJ2-5; the D is unclear. Germline lookup yields CDR1 SGHRS and CDR2 YFSETQ. Trimming removed 0 bases from V and 5 bases from J, with 14 bases in between. The CDR3 length is 15 residues. The CDR3 nucleotides read TGCGCCAGCAGCTTGGTGCGTAGTTCTACGGAGACCCAGTACTTC. Encoded protein: CASSLVRSSTETQYF. Full variable domain (rest looked up from reference TRBV5-1 and TRBJ2-5): KAGVTQTPRYLIKTRGQQVTLSCSPISGHRSVSWYQQTPGQGLQFLFEYFSETQRNKGNFPGRFSGRQFSNSRSEMNVSTLELGDSALYLCASSLVRSSTETQYFGPGTRLLVL.

Of note for this clonotype: One junction end disagrees with the germline gene, perhaps due to a read error. The gene calls are TRBV6-6 and TRBJ2-5; possibly TRBD2 for D (5 bases). The CDR3 contains 14 residues. CDR1 and CDR2 from the germline V gene are MNHNY and SVGAGI (reference sequence). CDR3 sequence (DNA): TGTGCCAGCAGTTACCGGGATACTCGAGGCGGGCAGGACTTC. Translating it yields CASSYRDTRGGQDF.

This clonotype was detected ten times or more. The chain combines TRBV12-3 or TRBV12-4 with TRBJ1-1, with D hard to call. This CDR3 has 12 amino acids. With 5 bases removed from V and 5 bases from J, the gap between germline ends came to 9 bases. CDR3 sequence (DNA): TGTGCCAGCAGTCTCGGTTATACTGAAGCTTTCTTT. This codes for CASSLGYTEAFF.